A single sample gave rise to the 15 T cell receptor beta chains below, sequenced in a study of long-term antiretroviral therapy in people with HIV. Running of the v3.0 immunoSEQ assay took place at survey level. TCRdb's copy holds only in-frame clones and misses some; the assay was immunoSEQ multiplex PCR. The repertoire has approximately 13,000 clones, 77% of them found once; the top ten carry roughly 18%. The sequencing used unsorted PBMCs, collected 1.3 years before starting antiretroviral therapy. The receptor source for this set is a man aged 35 to 55 with HIV.

The gene calls are TRBV15 and TRBJ2-7, with D maybe TRBD1 (6 bases). The V gene's germline CDR1 is LNHNV and CDR2 YYDKDF (reference sequence). Trimming stripped 0 bases from V and 4 bases from J, with 7 bases between. The CDR3 is 13 residues long. CDR3 nucleotide sequence: TGTGCCACCAGCAGAGATACAGGGTACGAGCAGTACTTC. Translating gives CATSRDTGYEQYF.

This CDR3 reads CSVEGQGPPTQYF. The CDR3 nucleotides are TGCAGCGTTGAGGGACAGGGGCCGCCGACCCAGTACTTC. The rearrangement joins TRBV29-1 to TRBJ2-5, with 10 bases matching TRBD1. The germline V gene has CDR1 SQVTM and CDR2 ANQGSEA. The junction had 5 bases not matched to a gene; V was cut back by 3 bases and J by 7 bases. The CDR3 length is 13 residues.

This chain uses TRBV7-2 with TRBJ1-1; no firm D call. V lost 5 bases and J lost 1, with 8 bases in between. Germline CDR1 is SGHTA and CDR2 is FQGNSA. CDR3 length: 13 amino acids. CDR3 amino acids: CASSLGSNTEAFF. The CDR3 nucleotides read TGTGCCAGCAGCCTAGGATCGAACACTGAAGCTTTCTTT.

This clone was seen once. The chain has TRBV5-5 and TRBJ1-3, with unresolved D. The V end was cut by 4 bases, the J end by 5 bases, with 10 bases between. The germline gives CDR1 SGHKS, CDR2 YYEKEE (reference sequence). The CDR3 spans 13 residues. The CDR3 protein is CASSMMIRNTIYF. As DNA, the CDR3 is TGTGCCAGCAGCATGATGATCCGAAACACCATATATTTT.

V is TRBV18 and J is TRBJ2-6; 9 bases align to TRBD1. The junction had 6 bases not matched to a gene; V was cut back by 6 bases and J by 0 bases. CDR3 size: 17 residues. Germline V gene lookup returns CDR1 KGHSH and CDR2 LQKENI. The CDR3 here is CASSWTGVLSGANVLTF. Here the CDR3 DNA reads TGTGCCAGCTCGTGGACAGGGGTCCTCTCTGGGGCCAACGTCCTGACTTTC.

CDR3 residues: CAISAPRAGGSRPTQYF. For the CDR3, the DNA is TGTGCCATCAGTGCCCCAAGAGCGGGGGGTAGCCGGCCGACCCAGTACTTC. V and J are TRBV10-3 and TRBJ2-5; the match to TRBD2 covers 9 bases. The CDR3 spans 17 residues. Germline V gene data show CDR1 as ENHRY and CDR2 as SYGVKD. Germline trimming cut 4 bases from V and 7 bases from J; bases unmatched to any gene: 16.

The CDR3 DNA reads as TGTGCCTGGACCCCACAGGGAAACTATGGCTACACCTTC. Translating it yields CAWTPQGNYGYTF. The V gene is TRBV30, the J gene TRBJ1-2; TRBD1 might be the D (6 bases). The CDR3 runs 13 residues. V was clipped by 4 bases and J by 2 bases, with 11 bases between them. The germline CDR1 and CDR2 sequences are GTSNPN and SVGIG (reference sequence).

The genes are TRBV10-3 and TRBJ1-1; 7 bases agree with TRBD1. V shed 3 bases, J shed 3 bases, and the junction held 10 bases outside the gene matches. Germline lookup yields CDR1 ENHRY and CDR2 SYGVKD. The CDR3 extends over 16 amino acids. CDR3 bases: TGTGCCATCAGTGACGCTAACAGGGGTAGTGACACTGAAGCTTTCTTT. Translation gives CAISDANRGSDTEAFF.

This rearrangement joins TRBV5-1 to TRBJ2-7; TRBD2 matches at 7 bases. Germline V lookup: CDR1 SGHRS, CDR2 YFSETQ. The trim removed 5 bases at V and 7 bases at J, leaving 15 bases unmatched. The CDR3 is made up of 15 amino acids. The CDR3 coding sequence is TGCGCCAGCAGGGAGCTGGCGGGGGAAGTTACGGAGCAGTACTTC. Translated: CASRELAGEVTEQYF.

This clone was recorded once. The gene calls are TRBV7-2 and TRBJ2-4, with D unclear. This CDR3 region has 13 residues. Germline assignment: CDR1 SGHTA and CDR2 FQGNSA. V was cut by 5 bases and J by 1 base, with 6 bases left in between. The CDR3 nucleotides are TGTGCCAGCAGCCCTAGTGCCAAAAACATTCAGTACTTC. Protein: CASSPSAKNIQYF.

The chain joins TRBV5-1 to TRBJ2-2; D could derive from TRBD1 or TRBD2 (5 bases each). Germline assignment: CDR1 SGHRS and CDR2 YFSETQ. The CDR3 contains 16 residues. V was trimmed by 5 bases and J by 5 bases, leaving 19 bases between them. Here the CDR3 reads CASSSGLSWGTGELFF. Written as DNA, the CDR3 is TGCGCCAGCAGTTCGGGCCTATCCTGGGGGACCGGGGAGCTGTTTTTT.

The chain combines TRBV5-6 with TRBJ2-2, with TRBD1 matching over 8 bases. Germline assignment: CDR1 SGHDT and CDR2 YYEEEE. After removal of 2 bases from V and 0 bases from J, the junction contained 9 bases not matched to a gene. This CDR3 contains 18 residues. CDR3 sequence (DNA): TGTGCCAGCAGCTTTCGGACAGGGTATTTCGCGAACACCGGGGAGCTGTTTTTT. It yields the protein CASSFRTGYFANTGELFF.

This clone came up once. V and J are TRBV10-3 and TRBJ2-6; D gene uncertain. The CDR3 loop spans 16 amino acids. Looked up from germline, CDR1 is ENHRY and CDR2 is SYGVKD. Trimming left V 5 bases short and J 2 bases short, with 13 bases between. In DNA, the CDR3 is TGTGCCATCAGTACCACCCCAGACCCTGGGGCCAACGTCCTGACTTTC. The encoded protein is CAISTTPDPGANVLTF.

The gene calls are TRBV19 and TRBJ2-3; D might be TRBD1 (6 bases). Germline values: CDR1 LNHDA, CDR2 SQIVND (reference sequence). This CDR3 region has 17 residues. The germline V and J ends were trimmed by 4 bases and 8 bases, with 25 bases remaining between them. The CDR3 DNA reads TGTGCCAGTAGTAGGGGGAGCGGTGGGGGCTCCCTGGGTACGCAGTATTTT. This codes for CASSRGSGGGSLGTQYF.

This chain connects TRBV18 to TRBJ1-5, with TRBD1 matching 8 bases. CDR1 and CDR2 (germline): KGHSH, LQKENI. This CDR3 spans 14 amino acids. V shed 3 bases and J 5 bases; nucleotides not matched to a gene: 3. The CDR3 loop reads CASSPGQEHQPQHF. The DNA for the CDR3 is TGTGCCAGCTCACCGGGACAGGAGCATCAGCCCCAGCATTTT.